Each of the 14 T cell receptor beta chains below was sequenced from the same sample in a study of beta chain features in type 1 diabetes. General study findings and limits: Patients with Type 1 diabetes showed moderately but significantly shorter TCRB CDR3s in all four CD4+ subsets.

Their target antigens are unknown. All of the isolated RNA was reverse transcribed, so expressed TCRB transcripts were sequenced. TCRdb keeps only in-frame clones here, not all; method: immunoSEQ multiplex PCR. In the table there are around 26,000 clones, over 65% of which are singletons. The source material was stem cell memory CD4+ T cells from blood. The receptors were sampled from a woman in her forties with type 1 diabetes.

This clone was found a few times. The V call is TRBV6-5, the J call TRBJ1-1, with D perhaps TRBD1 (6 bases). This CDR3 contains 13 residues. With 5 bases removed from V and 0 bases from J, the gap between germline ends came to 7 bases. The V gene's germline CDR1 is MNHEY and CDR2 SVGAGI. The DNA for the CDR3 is TGTGCCAGCAGTGGACAGATGAACACTGAAGCTTTCTTT. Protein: CASSGQMNTEAFF.

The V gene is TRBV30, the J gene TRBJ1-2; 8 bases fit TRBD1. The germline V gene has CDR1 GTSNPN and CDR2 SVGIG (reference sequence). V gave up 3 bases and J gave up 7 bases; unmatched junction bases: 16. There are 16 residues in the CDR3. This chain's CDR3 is CAWSLGYNQGAGGYTF. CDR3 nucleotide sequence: TGTGCCTGGAGCCTTGGATACAATCAGGGGGCGGGTGGCTACACCTTC.

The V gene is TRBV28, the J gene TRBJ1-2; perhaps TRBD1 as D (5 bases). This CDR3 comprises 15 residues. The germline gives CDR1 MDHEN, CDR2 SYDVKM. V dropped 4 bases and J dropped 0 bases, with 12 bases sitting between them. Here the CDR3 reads CASSYGSGSNYGYTF. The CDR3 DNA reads TGTGCCAGCAGTTATGGGTCAGGGTCTAACTATGGCTACACCTTC.

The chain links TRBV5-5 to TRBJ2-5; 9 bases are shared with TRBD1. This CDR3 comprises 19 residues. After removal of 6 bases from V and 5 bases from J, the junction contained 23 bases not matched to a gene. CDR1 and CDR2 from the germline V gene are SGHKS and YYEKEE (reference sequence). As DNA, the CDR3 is TGTGCCAGCACCTGGAATGAAGTTTCGCAACAGGGGGCAGGGGAGACCCAGTACTTC. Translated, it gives CASTWNEVSQQGAGETQYF.

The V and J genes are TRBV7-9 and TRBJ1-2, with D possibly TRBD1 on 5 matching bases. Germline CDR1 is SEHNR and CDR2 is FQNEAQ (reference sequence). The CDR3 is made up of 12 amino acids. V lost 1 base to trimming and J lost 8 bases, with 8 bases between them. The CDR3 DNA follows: TGTGCCAGCAGCTTAGAGGAGGGGGGCTACACCTTC. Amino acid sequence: CASSLEEGGYTF. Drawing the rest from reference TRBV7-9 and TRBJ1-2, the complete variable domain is DTGVSQNPRHKITKRGQNVTFRCDPISEHNRLYWYRQTLGQGPEFLTYFQNEAQLEKSRLLSDRFSAERPKGSFSTLEIQRTEQGDSAMYLCASSLEEGGYTFGSGTRLTVV.

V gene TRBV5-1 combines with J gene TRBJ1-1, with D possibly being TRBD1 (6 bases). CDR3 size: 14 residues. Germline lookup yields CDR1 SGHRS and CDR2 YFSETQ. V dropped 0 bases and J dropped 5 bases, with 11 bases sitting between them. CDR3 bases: TGCGCCAGCAGCTTGGACAGGGAGGGAACTGAAGCTTTCTTT. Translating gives CASSLDREGTEAFF.

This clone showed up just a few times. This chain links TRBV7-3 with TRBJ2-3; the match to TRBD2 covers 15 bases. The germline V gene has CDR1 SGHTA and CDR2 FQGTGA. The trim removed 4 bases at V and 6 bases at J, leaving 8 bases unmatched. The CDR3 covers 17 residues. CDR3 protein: CASSSGLAGGLRDTQYF. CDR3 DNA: TGTGCCAGCAGCTCAGGACTAGCGGGAGGGCTCCGGGATACGCAGTATTTT.

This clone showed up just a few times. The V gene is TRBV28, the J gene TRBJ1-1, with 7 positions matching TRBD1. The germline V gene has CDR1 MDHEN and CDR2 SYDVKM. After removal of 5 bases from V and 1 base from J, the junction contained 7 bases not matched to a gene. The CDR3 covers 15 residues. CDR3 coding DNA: TGTGCCAGCAGTCCCCCTGCAGGGGGGAACACTGAAGCTTTCTTT. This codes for CASSPPAGGNTEAFF.

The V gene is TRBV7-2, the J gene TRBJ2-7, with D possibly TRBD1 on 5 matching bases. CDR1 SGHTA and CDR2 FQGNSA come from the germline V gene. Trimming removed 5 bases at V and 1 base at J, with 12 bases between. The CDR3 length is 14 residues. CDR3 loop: CASSLPTASYEQYF. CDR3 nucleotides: TGTGCCAGCAGCCTACCGACAGCTTCCTACGAGCAGTACTTC.

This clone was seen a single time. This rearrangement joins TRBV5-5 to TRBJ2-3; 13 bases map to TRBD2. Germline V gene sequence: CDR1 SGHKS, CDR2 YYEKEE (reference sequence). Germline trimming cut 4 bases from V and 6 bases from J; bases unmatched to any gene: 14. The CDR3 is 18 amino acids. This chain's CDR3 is CASSPAVTSGGAGDTQYF. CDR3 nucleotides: TGTGCCAGCAGCCCTGCCGTCACTAGCGGGGGGGCGGGGGATACGCAGTATTTT.

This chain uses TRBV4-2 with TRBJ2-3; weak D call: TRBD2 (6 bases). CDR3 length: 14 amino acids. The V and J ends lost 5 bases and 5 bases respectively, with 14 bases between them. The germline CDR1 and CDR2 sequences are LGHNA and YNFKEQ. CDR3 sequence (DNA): TGTGCCAGCAGCTCGCTCGTGGGGGGAGATACGCAGTATTTT. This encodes CASSSLVGGDTQYF.

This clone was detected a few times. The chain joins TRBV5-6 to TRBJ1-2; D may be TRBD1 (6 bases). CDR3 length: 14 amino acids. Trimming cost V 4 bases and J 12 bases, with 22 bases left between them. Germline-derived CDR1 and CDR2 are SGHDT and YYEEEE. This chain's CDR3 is CASSPGDPGRGDTF. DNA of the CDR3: TGTGCCAGCAGCCCAGGGGACCCCGGCCGCGGAGACACCTTC. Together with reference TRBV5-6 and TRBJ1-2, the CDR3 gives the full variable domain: DAGVTQSPTHLIKTRGQQVTLRCSPKSGHDTVSWYQQALGQGPQFIFQYYEEEERQRGNFPDRFSGHQFPNYSSELNVNALLLGDSALYLCASSPGDPGRGDTFGSGTRLTVV.

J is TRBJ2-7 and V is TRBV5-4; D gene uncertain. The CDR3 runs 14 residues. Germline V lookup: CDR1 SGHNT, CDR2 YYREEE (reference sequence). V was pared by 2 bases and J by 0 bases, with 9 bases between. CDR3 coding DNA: TGTGCCAGCAGCTTAGCCGTGAGCTCCTACGAGCAGTACTTC. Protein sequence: CASSLAVSSYEQYF. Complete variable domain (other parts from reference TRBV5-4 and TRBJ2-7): ETGVTQSPTHLIKTRGQQVTLRCSSQSGHNTVSWYQQALGQGPQFIFQYYREEENGRGNFPPRFSGLQFPNYSSELNVNALELDDSALYLCASSLAVSSYEQYFGPGTRLTVT.

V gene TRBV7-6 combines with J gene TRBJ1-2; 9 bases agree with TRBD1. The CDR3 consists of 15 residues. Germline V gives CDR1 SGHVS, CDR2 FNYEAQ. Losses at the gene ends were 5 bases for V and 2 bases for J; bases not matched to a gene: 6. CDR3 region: CASSLGQGTNYGYTF. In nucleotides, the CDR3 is TGTGCCAGCAGCCTCGGACAGGGGACAAACTATGGCTACACCTTC.